The 31 T cell receptor beta chains reported below all come from one sample, sequenced in a study of blood T cell repertoires in COVID-19. Sequenced by immunoSEQ multiplex PCR; TCRdb stores in-frame clones only, minus some. Of about 480,000 clones in the sample, approximately 87% were seen once. Sequenced material: PBMCs or T cells enriched from blood (not recorded which). These receptors were obtained from a woman in her thirties or forties who had recovered from COVID-19.

The V gene is TRBV6-5, the J gene TRBJ2-7; maybe TRBD1 (6 bases). Per the germline V gene, CDR1 is MNHEY and CDR2 is SVGAGI. The ends were cut back, 10 bases at V and 2 bases at J, with 12 bases in the middle. CDR3 size: 12 residues. CDR3 bases: TGTGCCACCAACAGGGCCACCTACGAGCAGTACTTC. The encoded protein is CATNRATYEQYF.

The CDR3 protein is CASSFPSLAGDHSYNEQFF. DNA for the CDR3: TGTGCCAGCAGCTTCCCTTCTCTAGCGGGCGACCACTCCTACAATGAGCAGTTCTTC. This sequence joins TRBV7-9 and TRBJ2-1; TRBD2 aligns across 8 bases. The junction had 13 bases not matched to a gene; V was cut back by 3 bases and J by 0 bases. Germline values: CDR1 SEHNR, CDR2 FQNEAQ (reference sequence). The CDR3 covers 19 residues.

The V call is TRBV5-6, the J call TRBJ1-2; D perhaps matches TRBD1 (5 bases). Germline V gene data show CDR1 as SGHDT and CDR2 as YYEEEE. This CDR3 spans 13 amino acids. Trimming cost V 1 base and J 2 bases, with 6 bases left between them. The CDR3 bases are TGTGCCAGCAGCTTGTCAGGGAACTATGGCTACACCTTC. This translates into CASSLSGNYGYTF. The full variable domain, in which reference TRBV5-6 and TRBJ1-2 provide the parts outside the CDR3, is DAGVTQSPTHLIKTRGQQVTLRCSPKSGHDTVSWYQQALGQGPQFIFQYYEEEERQRGNFPDRFSGHQFPNYSSELNVNALLLGDSALYLCASSLSGNYGYTFGSGTRLTVV.

This clone was seen just once. J is TRBJ1-1 and V is TRBV18; D is unresolved. The CDR3 runs 13 residues. The germline V and J ends were trimmed by 3 bases and 3 bases, with 8 bases remaining between them. Germline V gene data show CDR1 as KGHSH and CDR2 as LQKENI. CDR3 DNA: TGTGCCAGCTCACCGACGGAGGACACTGAAGCTTTCTTT. This gives the protein CASSPTEDTEAFF.

The chain carries TRBV7-6 and TRBJ2-5; 15 bases fit TRBD2. This CDR3 comprises 20 residues. Germline trimming cut 1 base from V and 5 bases from J; bases unmatched to any gene: 14. Germline values: CDR1 SGHVS, CDR2 FNYEAQ. The CDR3 coding sequence is TGTGCCAGCAGCTTAGTTGCATTGGGACTAGCGGGAGGTCCGGGCGAGACCCAGTACTTC. Its translation is CASSLVALGLAGGPGETQYF.

This clone showed up just a few times. The V and J genes are TRBV19 and TRBJ2-1; TRBD2 agrees at 16 bases. The CDR3 is 18 residues long. The germline V gene encodes CDR1 LNHDA and CDR2 SQIVND (reference sequence). Trimming took 5 bases from V and 2 from J; bases not matched to a gene: 6. The CDR3 region has the DNA TGTGCCAGTAGTTGGGGACTAGCGGGAGGGCCAGCCTACAATGAGCAGTTCTTC. Its protein product is CASSWGLAGGPAYNEQFF.

This clone was seen only once. The chain couples TRBV10-2 to TRBJ2-7; TRBD2 matches at 8 bases. The junction had 10 bases not matched to a gene; V was cut back by 2 bases and J by 4 bases. This CDR3 is built from 16 residues. Per germline, CDR1 WSHSY and CDR2 SAAADI. The CDR3 nucleotides read TGCGCCAGCAGTGAGAGGGTAGCGGGAAAGCCTTACGAGCAGTACTTC. It translates to CASSERVAGKPYEQYF.

The V call is TRBV14, the J call TRBJ2-6; a weak D match, TRBD2 (5 bases). Trimming took off 4 bases at V and 4 bases at J, with 5 bases between the two ends. The CDR3 has 13 residues. Germline lookup yields CDR1 SGHDN and CDR2 FVKESK. In DNA form, the CDR3 reads TGTGCCAGCAGCCGCGGGGGGGCCAACGTCCTGACTTTC. Protein product: CASSRGGANVLTF.

This clone was picked up one time. This rearrangement joins TRBV7-2 to TRBJ2-7; 12 bases line up with TRBD2. V gave up 3 bases and J gave up 5 bases; unmatched junction bases: 11. Germline assignment: CDR1 SGHTA and CDR2 FQGNSA. This CDR3 region has 17 residues. CDR3 region: CASSLGLAGTNKDEQYF. CDR3 bases: TGTGCCAGCAGCTTGGGACTAGCGGGCACTAATAAGGACGAGCAGTACTTC.

This chain uses TRBV7-2 with TRBJ1-2, with 11 bases identical to TRBD1. The CDR3 totals 14 residues. Germline V gives CDR1 SGHTA, CDR2 FQGNSA. Unmatched junction bases numbered 8, after V lost 5 bases and J lost 9 bases. CDR3 nucleotides: TGTGCCAGCAGCCTCCGGGACAGGGGGAATCGCTACACCTTC. Translating gives CASSLRDRGNRYTF.

The V and J genes are TRBV29-1 and TRBJ2-1; a possible D gene is TRBD1 (6 bases). This CDR3 is 13 amino acids long. Per the germline V gene, CDR1 is SQVTM and CDR2 is ANQGSEA. V lost 5 bases and J 10 bases, leaving 18 bases between the germline ends. CDR3 DNA: TGCAGCGTTAAGGACAGCCCTATGGGGGAGCAGTTCTTC. It encodes CSVKDSPMGEQFF.

V usage is TRBV11-2 and J usage is TRBJ2-7; D unclear. Trimming stripped 5 bases from V and 0 bases from J, with 5 bases between. Germline V gene sequence: CDR1 SGHAT, CDR2 FQNNGV. This CDR3 region has 12 residues. The chain's CDR3 is CASSESSYEQYF. DNA of the CDR3: TGTGCCAGCAGCGAGAGCTCCTACGAGCAGTACTTC.

The chain is built from TRBV9 and TRBJ1-4, with 10 bases lining up with TRBD1. V shed 0 bases and J 7 bases; nucleotides not matched to a gene: 3. The CDR3 sequence is 15 residues long. CDR1 is SGDLS and CDR2 is YYNGEE in the germline V gene. The chain's CDR3 is CASSVEGQGREKLFF. CDR3 nucleotide sequence: TGTGCCAGCAGCGTAGAGGGACAGGGGCGTGAAAAACTGTTTTTT.

This chain joins TRBV6-5 and TRBJ2-1; 13 bases align to TRBD2. The germline CDR1 and CDR2 sequences are MNHEY and SVGAGI. The V segment lost 7 bases and the J segment 7 bases; nucleotides outside the gene matches: 4. The CDR3 spans 14 residues. The CDR3 DNA is TGTGCCAGCACCAAGGGACTAGCGGGAAATGAGCAGTTCTTC. This sequence encodes CASTKGLAGNEQFF.

The chain combines TRBV15 with TRBJ1-1; a weak D match, TRBD1 (5 bases). Germline lookup yields CDR1 LNHNV and CDR2 YYDKDF (reference sequence). The CDR3 runs to 16 residues. The V end was cut by 0 bases, the J end by 5 bases, with 16 bases between. CDR3 nucleotides: TGTGCCACCAGCAGAGACCCCATGAGGAGGGGTACTGAAGCTTTCTTT. Protein product: CATSRDPMRRGTEAFF. Using reference TRBV15 and TRBJ1-1 for the parts outside the CDR3, the full variable domain is DAMVIQNPRYQVTQFGKPVTLSCSQTLNHNVMYWYQQKSSQAPKLLFHYYDKDFNNEADTPDNFQSRRPNTSFCFLDIRSPGLGDTAMYLCATSRDPMRRGTEAFFGQGTRLTVV.

The chain recombines TRBV20-1 with TRBJ2-7; TRBD2 might be the D (6 bases). Per germline, CDR1 DFQATT and CDR2 SNEGSKA (reference sequence). CDR3 length: 13 residues. Trimming stripped 3 bases from V and 4 bases from J, with 13 bases between. CDR3 DNA sequence: TGCAGTGCTAGTATGGGAGGAACGTACGAGCAGTACTTC. This sequence encodes CSASMGGTYEQYF.

The chain employs TRBV29-1 and TRBJ2-3; D is unresolved. Germline CDR1 is SQVTM and CDR2 is ANQGSEA. The CDR3 is 14 residues long. Trimming pared 1 base from V and 0 bases from J, leaving 8 bases between. The CDR3 here is CSVEGLASTDTQYF. The CDR3 DNA follows: TGCAGCGTTGAAGGGTTAGCCAGCACAGATACGCAGTATTTT.

This chain links TRBV6-5 with TRBJ1-4; 7 bases agree with TRBD1. CDR3 length equals 14 residues. V dropped 6 bases and J dropped 8; count of bases not matched to a gene: 9. The germline V gene has CDR1 MNHEY and CDR2 SVGAGI. The CDR3, as DNA: TGTGCCAGCAGATTACAGGGGTCAAGAGAAAAACTGTTTTTT. Protein sequence: CASRLQGSREKLFF.

This sequence joins TRBV9 and TRBJ2-3; 9 bases fit TRBD2. The CDR3 has 15 amino acids. With 5 bases clipped from V and 4 bases from J, the junction kept 8 bases outside the gene matches. The germline gives CDR1 SGDLS, CDR2 YYNGEE. The DNA for the CDR3 is TGTGCCAGCAGGGGAGTTAGCGGGAGCGCAGATACGCAGTATTTT. Protein product: CASRGVSGSADTQYF. Based on the CDR3 plus reference TRBV9 and TRBJ2-3, the full variable domain is DSGVTQTPKHLITATGQRVTLRCSPRSGDLSVYWYQQSLDQGLQFLIQYYNGEERAKGNILERFSAQQFPDLHSELNLSSLELGDSALYFCASRGVSGSADTQYFGPGTRLTVL.

The V call is TRBV19, the J call TRBJ1-2; D is undetermined. From germline, CDR1 is LNHDA and CDR2 SQIVND (reference sequence). The CDR3 is 17 residues long. Trimming cost V 7 bases and J 4 bases, with 25 bases left between them. The CDR3 spells CASTPRGTLGFGYGYTF. The CDR3 region has the DNA TGTGCCAGTACCCCGCGCGGCACATTGGGTTTTGGCTATGGCTACACCTTC.

This clone appeared once. The rearrangement joins TRBV28 to TRBJ1-5; 9 bases are a match to TRBD1. The CDR3 contains 16 residues. Looked up from germline, CDR1 is MDHEN and CDR2 is SYDVKM. The V segment lost 1 base and the J segment 7 bases; nucleotides outside the gene matches: 8. CDR3 nucleotide sequence: TGTGCCAGCAGTTTATTACAGGGGGCTGCGGGGCAGCCCCAGCATTTT. Residues: CASSLLQGAAGQPQHF.

This clone has only one observation. The chain recombines TRBV6-5 with TRBJ2-1, with 13 bases matching TRBD2. Germline CDR1 and CDR2: MNHEY and SVGAGI. The J segment lost 7 bases and the V segment lost 9 bases, leaving 6 bases of the junction unmatched. The CDR3 spans 14 residues. The CDR3 here is CASGLAGDRNEQFF. The CDR3 DNA is TGTGCCAGTGGACTAGCGGGAGACCGGAATGAGCAGTTCTTC.

J is TRBJ1-1 and V is TRBV12-3 or TRBV12-4; D perhaps matches TRBD1 (5 bases). V lost 5 bases and J lost 1, with 8 bases in between. There are 13 residues in the CDR3. CDR3 region: CASSKTGNTEAFF. The CDR3 region has the DNA TGTGCCAGCAGTAAAACAGGGAACACTGAAGCTTTCTTT.

The chain recombines TRBV7-9 with TRBJ2-2; 9 bases agree with TRBD1. Germline-derived CDR1 and CDR2 are SEHNR and FQNEAQ (reference sequence). The CDR3 extends over 18 amino acids. Trimming cost V 5 bases and J 0 bases; bases outside gene matches: 10. CDR3 coding DNA: TGTGCCAGCAGCGATCGACAGGGGGGATTTTCGAACACCGGGGAGCTGTTTTTT. Amino acids: CASSDRQGGFSNTGELFF. Filled out from reference TRBV7-9 and TRBJ2-2, the complete variable domain reads DTGVSQNPRHKITKRGQNVTFRCDPISEHNRLYWYRQTLGQGPEFLTYFQNEAQLEKSRLLSDRFSAERPKGSFSTLEIQRTEQGDSAMYLCASSDRQGGFSNTGELFFGEGSRLTVL.

This clone was recorded a few times. The V and J genes are TRBV12-3 or TRBV12-4 and TRBJ1-2, with D maybe TRBD1 (5 bases). The V gene lost 6 bases and the J gene lost 3 bases, with 11 bases spanning the gap. The CDR3 extends over 13 amino acids. The DNA of the CDR3 is TGTGCCAGCAGCTCGGGGGAGCACTATGGCTACACCTTC. Protein sequence: CASSSGEHYGYTF.

V is TRBV9 and J is TRBJ2-7; TRBD2 agrees at 7 bases. J lost 0 bases, V lost 2 bases, and 2 bases had no gene match. CDR1 SGDLS and CDR2 YYNGEE come from the germline V gene. The CDR3 extends over 14 amino acids. CDR3 protein: CASSVTSASYEQYF. CDR3 coding DNA: TGTGCCAGCAGCGTCACTAGCGCCTCCTACGAGCAGTACTTC.

This chain connects TRBV11-2 to TRBJ1-1, with 8 nucleotides matching TRBD1. V lost 5 bases and J lost 3; bases outside the gene matches: 8. Germline values: CDR1 SGHAT, CDR2 FQNNGV. This CDR3 has 15 residues. DNA for the CDR3: TGTGCCAGCAGCCGAGGATCAGGGGGCGACACTGAAGCTTTCTTT. Amino acid sequence: CASSRGSGGDTEAFF.

The chain joins TRBV5-1 to TRBJ2-2; 14 bases are shared with TRBD2. Per germline, CDR1 SGHRS and CDR2 YFSETQ. V was pared by 4 bases and J by 5 bases, with 7 bases of the junction left unmatched. The CDR3 is 17 amino acids. CDR3 region: CASSAGTSGSLTGELFF. As DNA, the CDR3 is TGCGCCAGCAGCGCTGGGACTAGCGGGAGTCTAACCGGGGAGCTGTTTTTT.

The J gene is TRBJ2-7, the V gene TRBV7-6; D uncertain. The CDR3 covers 15 residues. Germline CDR1 SGHVS, CDR2 FNYEAQ. Trimming shortened V by 0 bases and J by 1 base, and 10 bases separated the two germline ends. The CDR3: CASSLAWARSYEQYF. The DNA for the CDR3 is TGTGCCAGCAGCTTAGCTTGGGCGAGATCCTACGAGCAGTACTTC. The entire variable domain, with the rest obtained from reference TRBV7-6 and TRBJ2-7, is as follows: GAGVSQSPRYKVTKRGQDVALRCDPISGHVSLYWYRQALGQGPEFLTYFNYEAQQDKSGLPNDRFSAERPEGSISTLTIQRTEQRDSAMYRCASSLAWARSYEQYFGPGTRLTVT.

This clone was seen a handful of times. J is TRBJ2-7 and V is TRBV19, with TRBD2 as a possible D gene (6 bases). The CDR3 covers 12 residues. Germline assignment: CDR1 LNHDA and CDR2 SQIVND (reference sequence). Trimming stripped 9 bases from V and 7 bases from J, with 16 bases between. The CDR3 reads CASRDSALEQYF. The CDR3 DNA follows: TGTGCCAGCCGGGACTCGGCGTTAGAGCAGTACTTC.

V gene TRBV5-6 combines with J gene TRBJ2-7; 9 bases are shared with TRBD2. The length of the CDR3 is 17 residues. V dropped 2 bases and J dropped 4; count of bases not matched to a gene: 13. Germline V gives CDR1 SGHDT, CDR2 YYEEEE. The CDR3 loop is CASSFLGPSGKSYEQYF. The CDR3 nucleotides read TGTGCCAGCAGCTTTCTGGGTCCTAGCGGGAAGTCATACGAGCAGTACTTC.